Below are 23 T cell receptor beta chains sequenced from a single sample in a study of cytomegalovirus exposure and HLA in healthy donors (TCRdb year 2017). The library relied on the immunoSEQ multiplex PCR assay. For the multiplex PCR, a mixture combining 60 forward primers for TCR Vbeta segments and 13 reverse primers for TCR Jbeta segments was used. This is the immuneACCESS table as TCRdb keeps it, with only in-frame sequences that have V and J called. A part of the clones is gone; compared with another copy, unresolved V genes explain less than half, and the rest is unexplained. This sample comprises about 100,000 clones, about 75% of them detected only once. The biggest ten clones account for 13% to 15% of the sample. Sequences were obtained from PBMCs. These receptors originate from a male donor in good health and CMV-seropositive.

The rearrangement uses TRBV5-6 and TRBJ1-6; 10 bases line up with TRBD1. Germline CDR1 and CDR2: SGHDT and YYEEEE. V trimming: 3 bases; J trimming: 10 bases; junction bases outside the gene matches: 7. The CDR3 runs 15 residues. The CDR3 DNA reads as TGTGCCAGCAGCTACAGGACAGGGGGGACCTCACCCCTCCACTTT. Encoded protein: CASSYRTGGTSPLHF.

This chain connects TRBV7-8 to TRBJ2-2; 14 bases map to TRBD2. Germline-derived CDR1 and CDR2 are SGHVS and FQNEAQ. The CDR3 length is 19 residues. Trimming removed 2 bases from V and 2 bases from J; junction bases left unmatched: 7. CDR3 sequence: CASSLTRTSGGLNTGELFF. CDR3 coding DNA: TGTGCCAGCAGCTTAACGAGGACTAGCGGGGGGTTAAACACCGGGGAGCTGTTTTTT.

The gene calls are TRBV9 and TRBJ1-6; D is unresolved. The CDR3 loop spans 13 amino acids. CDR1 and CDR2 (germline): SGDLS, YYNGEE. Trimming shortened V by 3 bases and J by 9 bases, and 10 bases separated the two germline ends. CDR3 region: CASSGRSGSPLHF. The CDR3 region has the DNA TGTGCCAGCAGCGGACGGAGCGGTTCACCCCTCCACTTT.

This clone has just one count. The rearrangement links TRBV7-9 to TRBJ1-1; TRBD1 might be the D (6 bases). The CDR3 extends over 14 amino acids. Germline values: CDR1 SEHNR, CDR2 FQNEAQ (reference sequence). V was shortened by 8 bases and J by 2 bases, with 15 bases between the two germline ends. The DNA for the CDR3 is TGTGCCAGCTTAGGAGACAGGTACAACACTGAAGCTTTCTTT. It is translated as CASLGDRYNTEAFF.

The CDR3 is CASSLAWGGGPNSPLHF. The CDR3, as DNA: TGCGCCAGCAGCTTGGCTTGGGGAGGAGGGCCTAATTCACCCCTCCACTTT. This chain connects TRBV5-1 to TRBJ1-6; D not resolved. The germline gives CDR1 SGHRS, CDR2 YFSETQ. Trimming cost V 0 bases and J 6 bases, with 16 bases left between them. There are 17 residues in the CDR3.

This clone was detected only a few times. The chain combines TRBV19 with TRBJ2-1; TRBD2 is a possible D gene (5 bases). Between the trimmed V and J ends, which lost 1 base and 4 bases, there was a span of 14 bases. This CDR3 spans 16 amino acids. CDR1 and CDR2 from the germline V gene are LNHDA and SQIVND (reference sequence). In DNA, the CDR3 is TGTGCCAGTAGTATAGTGGAGGCAGAACCGTACAATGAGCAGTTCTTC. It translates to CASSIVEAEPYNEQFF.

This clone appeared a few times. The chain couples TRBV6-5 to TRBJ2-3; unclear D gene. Germline CDR1 MNHEY, CDR2 SVGAGI. Trimming pared 6 bases from V and 4 bases from J, leaving 8 bases between. The CDR3 is 12 residues long. The CDR3 region is CASSPSSDTQYF. The CDR3 coding sequence is TGTGCCAGCAGCCCCTCCTCAGATACGCAGTATTTT.

This clone was observed at least ten times. The chain uses TRBV6-6 and TRBJ1-5; a possible D gene is TRBD1 (5 bases). The ends were cut back, 8 bases at V and 4 bases at J, with 9 bases in the middle. The length of the CDR3 is 12 residues. Germline V gives CDR1 MNHNY, CDR2 SVGAGI (reference sequence). The CDR3 here is CASSTGNQPQHF. CDR3 coding DNA: TGTGCCAGCTCCACAGGAAATCAGCCCCAGCATTTT.

V usage is TRBV9 and J usage is TRBJ1-1, with a tentative D call TRBD1 (5 bases). Germline CDR1 SGDLS, CDR2 YYNGEE. The CDR3 contains 15 residues. V was shortened by 3 bases and J by 0 bases, with 12 bases between the two germline ends. Here the CDR3 reads CASSAGSYVNTEAFF. The CDR3 DNA reads as TGTGCCAGCAGCGCAGGGTCGTACGTGAACACTGAAGCTTTCTTT.

The chain is built from TRBV7-2 and TRBJ1-6; 9 positions agree with TRBD1. V lost 0 bases to trimming and J lost 10 bases; unmatched junction nucleotides: 13. The CDR3 contains 18 residues. Germline loops: CDR1 SGHTA, CDR2 FQGNSA. DNA for the CDR3: TGTGCCAGCAGCTTAGCGCCGTCGGGACAGGGTTCAGGGTCACCCCTCCACTTT. This translates into CASSLAPSGQGSGSPLHF.

The chain uses TRBV25-1 and TRBJ2-7, with D tentatively TRBD1 (6 bases). The CDR3 has 16 residues. Between the trimmed V and J ends, which lost 11 bases and 2 bases, there was a span of 25 bases. Germline lookup yields CDR1 MGHDK and CDR2 SYGVNS. CDR3 sequence: CAAARVAGRGPYEQYF. DNA for the CDR3: TGTGCCGCAGCTCGGGTAGCCGGCAGGGGACCCTACGAGCAGTACTTC.

This clone was seen a handful of times. This sequence joins TRBV5-4 and TRBJ2-7, with 9 bases matching TRBD2. The CDR3 runs to 13 residues. Germline loops: CDR1 SGHNT, CDR2 YYREEE (reference sequence). With 2 bases clipped from V and 7 bases from J, the junction kept 4 bases outside the gene matches. The CDR3, as DNA: TGTGCCAGCAGCTTTATAACTAGCGGGGAGCAGTACTTC. Its translation: CASSFITSGEQYF.

The chain employs TRBV5-4 and TRBJ1-2; the D gene is possibly TRBD1 (5 bases). CDR3 length equals 13 residues. Germline V lookup: CDR1 SGHNT, CDR2 YYREEE (reference sequence). V lost 4 bases and J 2 bases, leaving 9 bases between the germline ends. The CDR3 bases are TGTGCCAGCAGCCCGGACACCAACTATGGCTACACCTTC. This translates into CASSPDTNYGYTF.

The V call is TRBV30, the J call TRBJ1-2; a weak D match, TRBD1 (5 bases). CDR1 GTSNPN and CDR2 SVGIG come from the germline V gene (reference sequence). The CDR3 totals 15 residues. Trimming removed 1 base at V and 4 bases at J, with 16 bases between. CDR3 residues: CAWSDGGGVSYGYTF. CDR3 bases: TGTGCCTGGAGTGATGGGGGGGGAGTTAGCTATGGCTACACCTTC.

This clone was counted many times. The CDR3 DNA follows: TGCGCCAGCAGCCAAGTGGACATGGGATTATACACCGGGGAGCTGTTTTTT. Its translation: CASSQVDMGLYTGELFF. The chain has TRBV4-1 and TRBJ2-2; D might be TRBD1 (5 bases). The CDR3 totals 17 residues. Looked up from germline, CDR1 is MGHRA and CDR2 is YSYEKL. The V end was cut by 1 base, the J end by 3 bases, with 15 bases between.

The chain joins TRBV29-1 to TRBJ1-4, with unresolved D. Germline assignment: CDR1 SQVTM and CDR2 ANQGSEA. The CDR3 spans 11 residues. Trimming stripped 6 bases from V and 8 bases from J, with 10 bases between. The CDR3 sequence is CSVQPGEKLFF. DNA for the CDR3: TGCAGCGTACAACCGGGGGAAAAACTGTTTTTT.

This chain links TRBV27 with TRBJ2-2; 7 bases are a match to TRBD2. Germline V gives CDR1 MNHEY, CDR2 SMNVEV (reference sequence). The CDR3 is 14 residues long. The trim removed 6 bases at V and 1 base at J, leaving 2 bases unmatched. CDR3 sequence (DNA): TGTGCCAGCAGGTCGGGAGGGAACACCGGGGAGCTGTTTTTT. Protein product: CASRSGGNTGELFF.

The V gene is TRBV2, the J gene TRBJ2-5; 7 bases fit TRBD1. Near its end, the DNA agrees better with TRBJ2-7, so the J call may be wrong. Germline values: CDR1 SNHLY, CDR2 FYNNEI. The CDR3 contains 14 residues. CDR3 nucleotides: TGTGCCAGCAGATCGACAGGGCAGCCTTCCGAGCAGTACTTC. Amino acids: CASRSTGQPSEQYF.

The chain carries TRBV29-1 and TRBJ1-2, with a possible D match to TRBD1 (5 bases). Germline CDR1 and CDR2: SQVTM and ANQGSEA. CDR3 length: 13 amino acids. The V end was cut by 4 bases, the J end by 6 bases, with 15 bases between. CDR3 loop: CSVGGLGGDGYTF. The CDR3 region has the DNA TGCAGCGTTGGGGGCCTGGGGGGAGATGGCTACACCTTC.

The chain joins TRBV13 to TRBJ2-5; 15 bases fit TRBD2. Germline lookup yields CDR1 PRHDT and CDR2 FYEKMQ (reference sequence). J lost 5 bases, V lost 4 bases, and 8 bases had no gene match. There are 17 residues in the CDR3. CDR3 sequence: CASSSGLAGGRGETQYF. The CDR3 region has the DNA TGTGCCAGCAGCTCGGGACTAGCGGGGGGACGAGGGGAGACCCAGTACTTC.

The chain is built from TRBV4-2 and TRBJ1-4, with 10 bases fitting TRBD1. The germline V gene has CDR1 LGHNA and CDR2 YNFKEQ. The V segment lost 0 bases and the J segment 3 bases; nucleotides outside the gene matches: 7. The CDR3 sequence is 18 residues long. Written as DNA, the CDR3 is TGTGCCAGCAGCCAAGAAGACAGGGGGCGCCCGGCTAATGAAAAACTGTTTTTT. It is translated as CASSQEDRGRPANEKLFF.

The chain joins TRBV7-9 to TRBJ1-5; possibly TRBD1 for D (5 bases). The CDR3 has 16 amino acids. CDR1 SEHNR and CDR2 FQNEAQ come from the germline V gene (reference sequence). V was pared by 1 base and J by 0 bases, with 10 bases between. The CDR3 here is CASSLDSQASNQPQHF. The CDR3 region has the DNA TGTGCCAGCAGCTTAGATTCACAGGCTAGCAATCAGCCCCAGCATTTT.

This sequence joins TRBV5-1 and TRBJ2-7; 10 nucleotides align to TRBD1. Germline V gives CDR1 SGHRS, CDR2 YFSETQ. This CDR3 region has 16 residues. V trimming: 4 bases; J trimming: 3 bases; junction bases outside the gene matches: 10. Here the CDR3 reads CASSLRRDRGYYEQYF. The CDR3 region has the DNA TGCGCCAGCAGCCTACGCCGGGACAGGGGATACTACGAGCAGTACTTC. Full variable domain (outside the CDR3, taken from reference TRBV5-1 and TRBJ2-7): KAGVTQTPRYLIKTRGQQVTLSCSPISGHRSVSWYQQTPGQGLQFLFEYFSETQRNKGNFPGRFSGRQFSNSRSEMNVSTLELGDSALYLCASSLRRDRGYYEQYFGPGTRLTVT.